The present TCR beta chain was sequenced within a study of blood T cell repertoires in COVID-19. Across the study: The study drew acute and convalescent COVID-19 samples from the United States, Italy and Spain.

Per the authors' pipeline: Estimation of nucleated cell counts relied on the amplification of reference gene primers. Some clones are missing from TCRdb's copy, which holds only in-frame ones; the method was immunoSEQ multiplex PCR. That table is the source of V, J and clone size, and D and trimming were worked out from the DNA. The sample consists of about 64,000 clones, over 75% of them appearing once. This CDR3 has 13 residues. V dropped 9 bases and J dropped 0 bases, with 9 bases sitting between them. Germline CDR1 and CDR2: MNHEY and SVGAGI. The source material was peripheral blood. V usage is TRBV6-5 and J usage is TRBJ1-3; a possible D gene is TRBD1 (6 bases). The receptor's source is a woman aged 55-69 years with COVID-19, enrolled during active disease. The CDR3 spells CARRGFSGNTIYF. The CDR3 DNA sequence: TGTGCCAGGAGGGGGTTCTCTGGAAACACCATATATTTT.